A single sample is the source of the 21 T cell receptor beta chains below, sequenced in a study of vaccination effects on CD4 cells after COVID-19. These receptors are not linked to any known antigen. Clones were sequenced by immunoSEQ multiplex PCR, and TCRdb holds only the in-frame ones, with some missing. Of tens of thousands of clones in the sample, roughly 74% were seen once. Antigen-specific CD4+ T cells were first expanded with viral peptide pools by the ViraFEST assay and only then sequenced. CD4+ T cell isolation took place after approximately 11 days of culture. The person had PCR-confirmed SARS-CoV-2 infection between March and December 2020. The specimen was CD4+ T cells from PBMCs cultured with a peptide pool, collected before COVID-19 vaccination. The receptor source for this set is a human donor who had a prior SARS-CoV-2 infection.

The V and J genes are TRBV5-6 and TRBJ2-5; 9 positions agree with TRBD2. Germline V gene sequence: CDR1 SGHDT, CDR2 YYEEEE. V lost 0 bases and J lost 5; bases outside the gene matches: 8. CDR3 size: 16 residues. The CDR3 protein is CASSLALAGVGETQYF. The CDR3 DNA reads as TGTGCCAGCAGCTTGGCATTAGCGGGAGTGGGTGAGACCCAGTACTTC.

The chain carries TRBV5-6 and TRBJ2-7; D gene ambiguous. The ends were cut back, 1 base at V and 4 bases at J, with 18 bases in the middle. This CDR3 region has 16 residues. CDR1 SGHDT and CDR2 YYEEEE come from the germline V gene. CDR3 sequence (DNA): TGTGCCAGCAGCTTGACTGGAAGAGGACGAGGATACGAGCAGTACTTC. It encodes CASSLTGRGRGYEQYF.

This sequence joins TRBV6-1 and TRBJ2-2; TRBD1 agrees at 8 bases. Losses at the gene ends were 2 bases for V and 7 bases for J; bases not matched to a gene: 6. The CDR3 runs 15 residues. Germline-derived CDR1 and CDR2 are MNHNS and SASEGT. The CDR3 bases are TGTGCCAGCAGTGAACGGCAGGGGGCAATCGGGGAGCTGTTTTTT. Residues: CASSERQGAIGELFF.

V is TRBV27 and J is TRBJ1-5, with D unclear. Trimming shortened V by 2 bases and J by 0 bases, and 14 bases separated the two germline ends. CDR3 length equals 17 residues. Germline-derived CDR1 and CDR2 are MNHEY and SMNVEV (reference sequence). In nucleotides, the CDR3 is TGTGCCAGCAGTTTAGGTCCCCCGGGCTATAGCAATCAGCCCCAGCATTTT. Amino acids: CASSLGPPGYSNQPQHF.

CDR3 nucleotides: TGTGCCATCAGTGCTGACAGGGACGACAATCAGCCCCAGCATTTT. This sequence encodes CAISADRDDNQPQHF. V and J are TRBV10-3 and TRBJ1-5; TRBD1 aligns across 7 bases. Trimming cost V 4 bases and J 3 bases; bases outside gene matches: 6. The CDR3 sequence is 15 residues long. Germline assignment: CDR1 ENHRY and CDR2 SYGVKD.

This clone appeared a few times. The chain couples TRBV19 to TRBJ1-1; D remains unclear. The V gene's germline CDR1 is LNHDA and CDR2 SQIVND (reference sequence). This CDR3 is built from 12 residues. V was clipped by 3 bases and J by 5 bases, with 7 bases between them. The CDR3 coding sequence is TGTGCCAGTAGTATCAGTGCGACTGAAGCTTTCTTT. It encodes CASSISATEAFF.

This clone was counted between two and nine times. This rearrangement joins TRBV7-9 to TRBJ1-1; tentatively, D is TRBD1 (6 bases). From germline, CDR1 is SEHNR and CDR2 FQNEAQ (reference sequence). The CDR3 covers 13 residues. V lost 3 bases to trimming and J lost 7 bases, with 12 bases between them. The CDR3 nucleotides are TGTGCCAGCAGCTTTCAACAGGGTAGTGAAGCTTTCTTT. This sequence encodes CASSFQQGSEAFF.

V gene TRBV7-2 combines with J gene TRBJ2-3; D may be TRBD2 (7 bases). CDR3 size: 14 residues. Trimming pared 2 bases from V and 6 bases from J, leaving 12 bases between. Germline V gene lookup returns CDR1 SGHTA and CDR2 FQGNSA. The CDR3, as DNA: TGTGCCAGCAGCTTACGGGGGGCGGGGGATACGCAGTATTTT. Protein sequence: CASSLRGAGDTQYF.

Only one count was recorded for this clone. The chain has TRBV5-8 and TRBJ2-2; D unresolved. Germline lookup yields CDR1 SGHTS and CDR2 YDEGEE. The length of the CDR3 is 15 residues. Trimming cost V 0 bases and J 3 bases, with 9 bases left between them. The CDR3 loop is CASSLVASYTGELFF. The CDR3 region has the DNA TGTGCCAGCAGCTTGGTTGCCAGTTACACCGGGGAGCTGTTTTTT.

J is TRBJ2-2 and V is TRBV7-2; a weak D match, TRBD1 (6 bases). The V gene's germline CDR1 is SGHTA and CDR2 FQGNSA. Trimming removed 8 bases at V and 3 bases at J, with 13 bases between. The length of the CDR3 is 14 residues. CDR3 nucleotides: TGTGCCAGCCGGGACATAGGAGACACCGGGGAGCTGTTTTTT. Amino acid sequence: CASRDIGDTGELFF. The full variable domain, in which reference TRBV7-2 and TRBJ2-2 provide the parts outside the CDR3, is GAGVSQSPSNKVTEKGKDVELRCDPISGHTALYWYRQSLGQGLEFLIYFQGNSAPDKSGLPSDRFSAERTGGSVSTLTIQRTQQEDSAVYLCASRDIGDTGELFFGEGSRLTVL.

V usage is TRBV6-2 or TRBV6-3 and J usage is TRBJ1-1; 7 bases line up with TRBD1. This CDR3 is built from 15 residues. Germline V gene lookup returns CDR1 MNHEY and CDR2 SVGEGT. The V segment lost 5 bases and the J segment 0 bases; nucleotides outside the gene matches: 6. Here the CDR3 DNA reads TGTGCCAGCAGTCCGGGACAGCTCATGAACACTGAAGCTTTCTTT. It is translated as CASSPGQLMNTEAFF.

CDR3 loop: CASSLGVGQPRNEQFF. The CDR3 DNA follows: TGTGCCAGCAGCTTAGGAGTGGGGCAACCGAGGAATGAGCAGTTCTTC. The rearrangement joins TRBV7-2 to TRBJ2-1, with a weak D call TRBD1 (5 bases). Trimming pared 1 base from V and 7 bases from J, leaving 17 bases between. The CDR3 extends over 16 amino acids. Germline CDR1 SGHTA, CDR2 FQGNSA.

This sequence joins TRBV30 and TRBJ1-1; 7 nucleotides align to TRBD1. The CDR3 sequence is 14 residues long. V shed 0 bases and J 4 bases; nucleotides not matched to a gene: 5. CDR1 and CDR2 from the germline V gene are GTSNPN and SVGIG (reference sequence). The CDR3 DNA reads TGTGCCTGGAGTGTTATTGGGACAGTCACTGAAGCTTTCTTT. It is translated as CAWSVIGTVTEAFF.

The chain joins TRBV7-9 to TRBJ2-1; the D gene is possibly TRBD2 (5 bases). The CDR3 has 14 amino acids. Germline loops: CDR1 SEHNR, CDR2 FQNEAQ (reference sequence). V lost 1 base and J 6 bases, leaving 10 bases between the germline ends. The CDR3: CASSLDSGGNEQFF. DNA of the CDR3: TGTGCCAGCAGCTTAGACAGTGGAGGCAATGAGCAGTTCTTC.

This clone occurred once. CDR3 amino acids: CASRPGTGVTGELFF. DNA of the CDR3: TGTGCCAGCAGACCCGGGACAGGGGTCACCGGGGAGCTGTTTTTT. J is TRBJ2-2 and V is TRBV6-6; 10 nucleotides agree with TRBD1. Germline V CDR1 and CDR2: MNHNY, SVGAGI (reference sequence). V gave up 6 bases and J gave up 4 bases; unmatched junction bases: 5. The CDR3 is made up of 15 amino acids.

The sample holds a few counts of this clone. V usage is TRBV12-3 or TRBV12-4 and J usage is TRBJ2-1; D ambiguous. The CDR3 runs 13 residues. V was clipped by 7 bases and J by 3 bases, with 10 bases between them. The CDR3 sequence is CASNTRVYNEQFF. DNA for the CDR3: TGTGCCAGCAATACGAGAGTCTACAATGAGCAGTTCTTC.

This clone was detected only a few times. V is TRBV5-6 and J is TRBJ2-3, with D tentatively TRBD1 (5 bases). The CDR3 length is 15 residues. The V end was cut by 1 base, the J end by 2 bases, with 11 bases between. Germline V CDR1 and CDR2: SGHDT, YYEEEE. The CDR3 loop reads CASSLNDRNTDTQYF. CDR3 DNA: TGTGCCAGCAGCTTGAACGACAGAAACACAGATACGCAGTATTTT.

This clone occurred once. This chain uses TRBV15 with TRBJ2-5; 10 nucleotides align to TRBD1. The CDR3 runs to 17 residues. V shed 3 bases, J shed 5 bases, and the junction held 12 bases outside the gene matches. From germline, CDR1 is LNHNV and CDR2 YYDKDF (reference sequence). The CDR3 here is CATSRSPGTGAGETQYF. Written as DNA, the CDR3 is TGTGCCACCAGCAGGTCTCCCGGGACAGGGGCGGGGGAGACCCAGTACTTC.

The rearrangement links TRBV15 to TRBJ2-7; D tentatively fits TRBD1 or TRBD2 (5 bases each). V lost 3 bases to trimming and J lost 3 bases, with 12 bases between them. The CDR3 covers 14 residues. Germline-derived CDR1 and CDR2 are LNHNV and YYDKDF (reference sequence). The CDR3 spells CATSRPGRLYEQYF. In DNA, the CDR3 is TGTGCCACCAGCAGGCCGGGACGGCTCTACGAGCAGTACTTC.

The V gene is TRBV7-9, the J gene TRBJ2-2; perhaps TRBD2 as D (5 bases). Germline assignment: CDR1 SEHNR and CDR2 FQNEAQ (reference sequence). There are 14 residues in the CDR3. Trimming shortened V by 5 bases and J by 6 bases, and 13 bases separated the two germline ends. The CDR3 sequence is CASSLTSMPGELFF. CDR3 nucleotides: TGTGCCAGCAGCCTCACTAGTATGCCCGGGGAGCTGTTTTTT.

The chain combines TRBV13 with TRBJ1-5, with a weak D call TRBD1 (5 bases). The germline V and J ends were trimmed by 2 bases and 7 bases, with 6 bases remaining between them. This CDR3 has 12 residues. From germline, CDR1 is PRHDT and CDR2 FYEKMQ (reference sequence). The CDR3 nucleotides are TGTGCCAGCAGCTTATGGGGGCAGCCCCAGCATTTT. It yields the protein CASSLWGQPQHF. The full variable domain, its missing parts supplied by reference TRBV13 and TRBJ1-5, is AAGVIQSPRHLIKEKRETATLKCYPIPRHDTVYWYQQGPGQDPQFLISFYEKMQSDKGSIPDRFSAQQFSDYHSELNMSSLELGDSALYFCASSLWGQPQHFGDGTRLSIL.